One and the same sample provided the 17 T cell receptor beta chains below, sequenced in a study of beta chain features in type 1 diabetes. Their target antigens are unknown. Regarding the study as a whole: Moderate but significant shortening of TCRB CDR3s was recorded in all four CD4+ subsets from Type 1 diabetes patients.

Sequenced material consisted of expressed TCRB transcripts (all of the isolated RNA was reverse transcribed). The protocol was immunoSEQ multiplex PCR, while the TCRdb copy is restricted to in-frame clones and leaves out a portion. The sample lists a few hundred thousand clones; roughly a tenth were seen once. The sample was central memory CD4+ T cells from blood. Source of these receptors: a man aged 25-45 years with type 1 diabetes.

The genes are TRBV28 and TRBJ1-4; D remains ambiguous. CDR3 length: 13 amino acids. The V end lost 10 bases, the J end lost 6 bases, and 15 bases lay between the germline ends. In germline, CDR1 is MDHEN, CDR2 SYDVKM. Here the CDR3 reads CAISGGRDEKLFF. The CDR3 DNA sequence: TGTGCCATCTCGGGAGGTCGGGATGAAAAACTGTTTTTT. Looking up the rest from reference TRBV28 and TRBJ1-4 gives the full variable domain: DVKVTQSSRYLVKRTGEKVFLECVQDMDHENMFWYRQDPGLGLRLIYFSYDVKMKEKGDIPEGYSVSREKKERFSLILESASTNQTSMYLCAISGGRDEKLFFGSGTQLSVL.

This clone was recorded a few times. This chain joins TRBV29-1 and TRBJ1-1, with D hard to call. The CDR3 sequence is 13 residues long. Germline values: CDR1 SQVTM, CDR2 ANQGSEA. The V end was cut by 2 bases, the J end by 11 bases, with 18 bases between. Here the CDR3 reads CSVESDGPRKAFF. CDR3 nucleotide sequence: TGCAGCGTTGAATCGGATGGCCCGCGAAAGGCTTTCTTT.

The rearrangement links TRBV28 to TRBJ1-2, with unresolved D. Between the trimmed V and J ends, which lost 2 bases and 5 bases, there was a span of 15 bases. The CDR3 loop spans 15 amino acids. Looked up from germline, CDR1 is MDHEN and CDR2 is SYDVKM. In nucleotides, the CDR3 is TGTGCCAGCAGTTTACCTGACTCGGCGGGTTATGGCTACACCTTC. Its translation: CASSLPDSAGYGYTF.

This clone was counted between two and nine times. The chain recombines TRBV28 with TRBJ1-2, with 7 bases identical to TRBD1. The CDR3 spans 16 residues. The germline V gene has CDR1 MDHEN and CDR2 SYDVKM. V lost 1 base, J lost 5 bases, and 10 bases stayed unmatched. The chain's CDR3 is CASSLSGTVEYYGYTF. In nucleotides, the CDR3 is TGTGCCAGCAGTTTATCCGGGACAGTAGAGTATTATGGCTACACCTTC.

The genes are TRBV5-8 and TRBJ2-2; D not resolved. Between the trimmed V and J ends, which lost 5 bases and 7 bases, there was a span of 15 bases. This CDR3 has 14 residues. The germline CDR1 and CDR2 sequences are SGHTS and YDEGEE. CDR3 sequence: CASSTGRRIGELFF. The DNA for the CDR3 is TGTGCCAGCAGTACGGGCCGACGGATCGGGGAGCTGTTTTTT.

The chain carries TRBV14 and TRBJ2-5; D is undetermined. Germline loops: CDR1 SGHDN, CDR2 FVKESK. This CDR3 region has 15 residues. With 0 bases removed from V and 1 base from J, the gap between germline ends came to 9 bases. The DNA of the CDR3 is TGTGCCAGCAGCCAAGAGGCCAGCCGCCAAGAGACCCAGTACTTC. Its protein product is CASSQEASRQETQYF.

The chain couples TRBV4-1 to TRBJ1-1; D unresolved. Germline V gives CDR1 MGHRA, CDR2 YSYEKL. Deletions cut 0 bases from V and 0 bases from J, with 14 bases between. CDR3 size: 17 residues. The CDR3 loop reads CASSQDPIPLMNTEAFF. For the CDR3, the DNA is TGCGCCAGCAGCCAAGATCCCATACCGCTCATGAACACTGAAGCTTTCTTT.

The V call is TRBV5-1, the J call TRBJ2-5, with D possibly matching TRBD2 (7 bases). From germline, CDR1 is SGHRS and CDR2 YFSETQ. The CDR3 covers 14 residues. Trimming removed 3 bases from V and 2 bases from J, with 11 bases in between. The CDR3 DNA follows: TGCGCCAGCAGCTCGGGGGGCATTCAAGAGACCCAGTACTTC. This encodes CASSSGGIQETQYF.

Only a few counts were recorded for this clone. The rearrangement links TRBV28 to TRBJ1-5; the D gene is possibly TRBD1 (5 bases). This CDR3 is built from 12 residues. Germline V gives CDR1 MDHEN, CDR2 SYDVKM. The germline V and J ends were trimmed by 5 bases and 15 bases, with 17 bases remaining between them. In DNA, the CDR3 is TGTGCCAGCAGTCAGGGAATAGAGATGCCGCATTTT. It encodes CASSQGIEMPHF.

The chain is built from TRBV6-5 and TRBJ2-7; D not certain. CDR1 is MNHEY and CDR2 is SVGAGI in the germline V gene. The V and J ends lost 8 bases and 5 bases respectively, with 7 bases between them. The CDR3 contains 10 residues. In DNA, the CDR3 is TGTGCCAGCGGTCGCGACGAGCAGTACTTC. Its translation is CASGRDEQYF.

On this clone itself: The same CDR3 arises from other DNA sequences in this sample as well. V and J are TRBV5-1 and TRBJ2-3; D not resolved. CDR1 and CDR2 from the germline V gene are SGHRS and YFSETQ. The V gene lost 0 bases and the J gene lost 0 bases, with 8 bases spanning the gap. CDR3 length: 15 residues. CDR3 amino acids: CASSLAGQSTDTQYF. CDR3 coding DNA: TGCGCCAGCAGCTTGGCCGGGCAGAGCACAGATACGCAGTATTTT.

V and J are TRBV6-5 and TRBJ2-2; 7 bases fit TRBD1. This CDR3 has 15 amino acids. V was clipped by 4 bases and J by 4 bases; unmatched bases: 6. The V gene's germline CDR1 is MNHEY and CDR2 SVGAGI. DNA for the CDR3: TGTGCCAGCAGTTCTGGCAGGGGGTTCACCGGGGAGCTGTTTTTT. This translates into CASSSGRGFTGELFF.

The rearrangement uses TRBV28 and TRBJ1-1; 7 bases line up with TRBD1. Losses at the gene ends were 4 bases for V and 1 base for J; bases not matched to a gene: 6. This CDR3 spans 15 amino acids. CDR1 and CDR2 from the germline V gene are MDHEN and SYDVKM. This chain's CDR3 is CASSSYRGWNTEAFF. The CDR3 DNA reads TGTGCCAGCAGTTCCTACAGGGGCTGGAACACTGAAGCTTTCTTT.

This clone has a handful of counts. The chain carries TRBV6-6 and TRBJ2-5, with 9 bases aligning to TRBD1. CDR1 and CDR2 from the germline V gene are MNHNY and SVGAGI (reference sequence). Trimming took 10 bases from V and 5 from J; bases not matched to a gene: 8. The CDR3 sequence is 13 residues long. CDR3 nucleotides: TGTGCCACCAAACAGGGGGCGAGGGAGACCCAGTACTTC. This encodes CATKQGARETQYF.

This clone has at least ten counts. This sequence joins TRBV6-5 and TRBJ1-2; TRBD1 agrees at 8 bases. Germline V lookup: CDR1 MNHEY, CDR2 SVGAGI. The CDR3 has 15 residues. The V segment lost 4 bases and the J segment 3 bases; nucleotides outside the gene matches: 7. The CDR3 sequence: CASSWGRGQDYGYTF. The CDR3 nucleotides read TGTGCCAGCAGTTGGGGTAGGGGACAGGACTATGGCTACACCTTC.

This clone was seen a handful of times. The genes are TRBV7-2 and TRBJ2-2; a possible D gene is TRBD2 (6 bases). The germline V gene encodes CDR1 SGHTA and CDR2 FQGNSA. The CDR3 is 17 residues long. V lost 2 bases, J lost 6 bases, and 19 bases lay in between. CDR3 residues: CASSLTRTNSLAGELFF. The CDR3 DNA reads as TGTGCCAGCAGCTTAACTAGGACTAACTCGCTAGCCGGGGAGCTGTTTTTT.

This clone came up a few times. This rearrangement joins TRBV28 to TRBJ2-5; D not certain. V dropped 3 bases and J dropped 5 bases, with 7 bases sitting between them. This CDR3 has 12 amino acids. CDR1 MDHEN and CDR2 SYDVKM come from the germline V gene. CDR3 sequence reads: CASSLVGETQYF. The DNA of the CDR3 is TGTGCCAGCAGTTTGGTGGGGGAGACCCAGTACTTC.